This T cell receptor beta chain was recovered during a study of vaccination effects on CD4 cells after COVID-19. General study findings and limits: Convalescent patients were scarce in the study, and it lacked early post-infection timepoints.

This CDR3 has 12 amino acids. Trimming removed 6 bases at V and 8 bases at J, with 13 bases between. Germline V lookup: CDR1 KGHSH, CDR2 LQKENI. Using viral peptide pools, the ViraFEST assay grew out antigen-specific CD4+ T cells prior to sequencing. Cells that had been cultured for less than 13 days were the source of isolated CD4+ T cells. Vaccination of participants consisted of two doses of either the BNT162b2 or mRNA-1273 vaccine. Testing of the vaccine recipients showed negative nucleocapsid antibodies and no prior SARS-CoV-2 infection. They grew approximately 2.1 million PBMC in each well, adding 9.5 to 10 IU/ml IL-2 and roughly 9.3 ug/ml peptides. With regard to this clone: Antigen specificity is unknown.

Method: immunoSEQ multiplex PCR; TCRdb's copy keeps in-frame clones and lacks some. The top ten clones hold 9.5% to 13% of a sample with fewer than 25,000 clones, around 70% of them seen once. This clonotype originated in a human donor who received a COVID-19 vaccine. The chain recombines TRBV18 with TRBJ1-1; possibly TRBD1 for D (5 bases). The sequenced sample was CD4+ T cells from PBMCs cultured with HCoV-NL63 spike peptides, obtained after COVID-19 vaccination. The CDR3 sequence: CASSTRGMEAFF. The CDR3 region has the DNA TGTGCCAGCTCTACGAGGGGAATGGAAGCTTTCTTT.